The T cell receptor (beta chain) under discussion was sequenced for a study of shared clonotypes between healthy human individuals (dated by TCRdb to 2018 to 2020). Background on the whole study: The cohort comprised a couple of women and a few men aged 18 to 49 years. For each donor, three plates each were used for CD4 naive and CD4 memory, two plates were used for CD8 naive, and one plate was used for CD8 memory. The study deeply sequenced blood TCR repertoires of about 5 healthy adults to estimate repertoire size and the extent of clonotype sharing between individuals. Different laboratories and diverse techniques were used to prepare libraries and sequence TCR repertoires, to increase sequencing depth and limit assay-specific biases. Between about 0.85 and 8.9 billion PBMCs per donor were obtained by leukapheresis.

TCR CDR3 regions were amplified from genomic DNA by multiplex PCR using the deep immunoSEQ assay. Extracted genomic DNA from each cell subset was spread evenly across all wells of several immunoSEQ 96-well plates, with each plate serving as a replicate. For sorted subsets, roughly 200 ng of genomic DNA, equivalent to around 30,000 T cell genomes, went into each replicate PCR. Purified libraries were measured with a Qubit 3.0 fluorometer, size-checked on a Bioanalyzer 2100, and measured again with the KAPA Library Quantification kit. A separate single-read 150-cycle Illumina NextSeq 550 flow cell was used to sequence each immunoSEQ 96-well plate. As for how the authors treated the data: Because the immunoSEQ output included only junctional sequences and no quality scores, the filtering could not be the same as the filtering used for full-length reads. To assign V/J genes and CDR3, sequences were annotated using PyIR, a Python wrapper for IgBLAST v1.9, with IMGT germline references. Reads were removed for weak V/J assignments (E-value above 1e-6), missing CDR3, stop codons, out-of-frame junctions, or ambiguous translated residues. V3J clonotypes were defined as sequences sharing the same inferred V gene, J gene, and CDR3 amino acid sequence. The percentage overlap between two repertoires was calculated by dividing the number of shared unique clonotypes by the size of the smaller repertoire. Three approaches were used to assess repertoire richness: RTK rarefaction, the Chao1 estimator, and Recon v2.1 estimates of unobserved clonotypes. Generation probabilities were computed with OLGA for all TCRbeta clonotypes obtained by the gDNA method from several donors. This immuneACCESS table, as held by TCRdb, lists in-frame sequences with V and J called but not all clones. Of the missing ones, under half trace to an unresolved V gene in checked studies; the others have no known cause. From that table come the V and J calls and clone size; the DNA was used to work out D and trimming. In this sample the table shows about 2.2 million clones, just over 90% of which occur a single time. The ten largest account for 1.5% to 2% of the sample.

Trimming at the junction amounts to 6 bases on V and 6 bases on J, and the germline ends lie 18 bases apart. The CDR3 covers 15 residues, taking in both the cysteine and the phenylalanine. The DNA shown is the 45-base CDR3, in frame from base 1. CDR1 and CDR2, per the germline V gene, are SGDLS and YYNGEE. This clone was picked up one time. Its antigen target is currently unknown. No qualities accompany the bases; no much larger clone lies one base away. CD8 naive samples were CD45RO-negative cells positively selected for CCR7, giving a CD45RA+CCR7+ population that excluded TemRA cells. The donors were healthy, HIV-negative adults with no recently reported acute infections or vaccinations. Every donor was a Caucasian adult living in Nashville, Tennessee, USA. Blood was collected by leukapheresis, and PBMCs were isolated by Ficoll-Histopaque density gradient centrifugation and then cryopreserved in liquid nitrogen vapor phase. Purity and quantity of every magnetically sorted T cell population were checked by analytical flow cytometry. Genomic DNA was isolated from each sorted fraction and quantified by UV absorbance on a Nanodrop 2000c.

What the study reported, not specific to this receptor: When several donors were compared, the shared fraction of clonotypes was about 5% for naive CD4, 3% to 4% for naive CD8, 2.3% for memory CD4, and around 0.37% for memory CD8. Higher generation probabilities were observed for clonotypes shared by all four sorted-subset donors than for non-shared clonotypes. Rarefaction of sorted-subset datasets indicated incomplete sequencing despite the large sequencing depth. The small number of donors limited the genetic and exposure-history diversity represented. Pairwise subsampling indicated that sequencing depth was expected to affect the degree of clonotype sharing among donors. Sampling was limited to blood, and TCR repertoires in tissue likely differ from TCR repertoires in blood. Estimated clonotype richness was generally larger for naive than for memory subsets.

The sequence joins TRBV9 to TRBJ1-4; TRBD1 is perhaps the D gene, given 5 matching bases. This clonotype was sampled from a man aged 18 to 29 in good health. Some clones in this sample may be carry-over from other donors' samples. The sequencing sample was made of naive CD8+ T cells from PBMCs. Per the publication, the cell subset or site label means: CD45RA+CCR7+. For the CDR3, the sequence is CASNRIGRDDEKLFF. The DNA sequence is as follows: TGTGCCAGCAACCGTATCGGCAGGGACGATGAAAAACTGTTTTTT.